These 4 T cell receptor beta chains were all obtained from the same sample, sequenced in a study of T cell responses to AZD1222 COVID-19 vaccine. Clones were read by immunoSEQ multiplex PCR, and TCRdb kept only the in-frame ones, dropping some. The profile shows approximately 80,000 clones, roughly 88% of them singletons. Sequencing was performed on peripheral blood, taken 28 days after the second AZD1222 dose. These receptors originate from an adult who received the AZD1222 COVID-19 vaccine.

This chain connects TRBV10-3 to TRBJ1-2; D is undetermined. Germline values: CDR1 ENHRY, CDR2 SYGVKD. The CDR3 has 13 residues. V lost 7 bases and J 4 bases, leaving 13 bases between the germline ends. CDR3 DNA: TGTGCCATCACCTCGGGGATACGCTATGGCTACACCTTC. This translates into CAITSGIRYGYTF.

This chain uses TRBV28 with TRBJ2-7, with D possibly matching TRBD1 (7 bases). Germline V gives CDR1 MDHEN, CDR2 SYDVKM. Trimming stripped 5 bases from V and 3 bases from J, with 17 bases between. The CDR3 contains 15 residues. CDR3 sequence: CASSPPNRGGYEQYF. The CDR3 bases are TGTGCCAGCAGTCCCCCGAACAGGGGAGGCTACGAGCAGTACTTC. The full variable domain, completed using reference TRBV28 and TRBJ2-7, is DVKVTQSSRYLVKRTGEKVFLECVQDMDHENMFWYRQDPGLGLRLIYFSYDVKMKEKGDIPEGYSVSREKKERFSLILESASTNQTSMYLCASSPPNRGGYEQYFGPGTRLTVT.

Only one count was recorded for this clone. DNA for the CDR3: TGTGCCAGCAGCCAAGGAAGGCCGTCCACTGAAGCTTTCTTT. Translated, it gives CASSQGRPSTEAFF. The chain carries TRBV7-2 and TRBJ1-1; D gene ambiguous. V gave up 5 bases and J gave up 4 bases, with 14 bases separating them. CDR3 length equals 14 residues. Germline loops: CDR1 SGHTA, CDR2 FQGNSA.

The genes are TRBV28 and TRBJ1-1; D unclear. V lost 3 bases and J 4 bases, leaving 9 bases between the germline ends. CDR1 MDHEN and CDR2 SYDVKM come from the germline V gene. This CDR3 is 13 amino acids long. The CDR3 region has the DNA TGTGCCAGCAGTTTGGAGGTGGGCACTGAAGCTTTCTTT. Translated, it gives CASSLEVGTEAFF. The full variable domain, with the rest looked up from reference TRBV28 and TRBJ1-1, is DVKVTQSSRYLVKRTGEKVFLECVQDMDHENMFWYRQDPGLGLRLIYFSYDVKMKEKGDIPEGYSVSREKKERFSLILESASTNQTSMYLCASSLEVGTEAFFGQGTRLTVV.